A single sample gave rise to the 24 T cell receptor beta chains below, sequenced in a study of T cell responses to AZD1222 COVID-19 vaccine. Sequencing used immunoSEQ multiplex PCR; TCRdb keeps in-frame clones, though not all of them. The sample contains 96,000 or so clones, 90% of which appear only once. The source material was peripheral blood, sampled on day 0 of AZD1222 vaccination. These receptors were collected from an adult in good health.

This clone was recorded once. V is TRBV30 and J is TRBJ2-4; weak D call: TRBD1 (6 bases). V was pared by 2 bases and J by 3 bases, with 11 bases between. The CDR3 consists of 14 residues. The germline V gene has CDR1 GTSNPN and CDR2 SVGIG (reference sequence). The CDR3 nucleotides read TGTGCCTGGAGTCGACAGGATATCAAAAACATTCAGTACTTC. Translating gives CAWSRQDIKNIQYF.

The chain links TRBV7-2 to TRBJ1-5; possible D gene TRBD1, 6 bases. The germline V gene has CDR1 SGHTA and CDR2 FQGNSA. CDR3 size: 14 residues. Trimming stripped 2 bases from V and 7 bases from J, with 12 bases between. This CDR3 reads CASSLPQGGQPQHF. The CDR3 DNA reads as TGTGCCAGCAGCTTACCACAGGGAGGACAGCCCCAGCATTTT.

The CDR3 DNA is TGTGCCACCAGTGATTTACGGGTCGTGACCGGGGAGCTGTTTTTT. It codes for CATSDLRVVTGELFF. The chain has TRBV24-1 and TRBJ2-2; D ambiguous. The CDR3 spans 15 residues. V was cut by 1 base and J by 5 bases, with 10 bases left in between. Germline assignment: CDR1 KGHDR and CDR2 SFDVKD.

The sample holds many counts of this clone. The chain recombines TRBV27 with TRBJ1-2; no definite D call. Germline CDR1 is MNHEY and CDR2 is SMNVEV (reference sequence). Trimming cost V 4 bases and J 1 base, with 7 bases left between them. This CDR3 has 13 amino acids. For the CDR3, the DNA is TGTGCCAGCAGTTACGAGGGTAACTATGGCTACACCTTC. Protein sequence: CASSYEGNYGYTF.

The chain uses TRBV29-1 and TRBJ1-1, with unresolved D. The CDR3 consists of 14 residues. Germline V lookup: CDR1 SQVTM, CDR2 ANQGSEA. V was trimmed by 6 bases and J by 2 bases, leaving 16 bases between them. The CDR3 coding sequence is TGCAGCGTGGGGAACGCACCCGCTAACACTGAAGCTTTCTTT. Amino acids: CSVGNAPANTEAFF.

The chain is built from TRBV19 and TRBJ1-5, with D hard to call. The CDR3 spans 15 residues. Germline V lookup: CDR1 LNHDA, CDR2 SQIVND (reference sequence). V lost 5 bases to trimming and J lost 0 bases, with 11 bases between them. CDR3 region: CASSPLGNSNQPQHF. In nucleotides, the CDR3 is TGTGCCAGTAGTCCCTTGGGAAATAGCAATCAGCCCCAGCATTTT. The full variable domain, rest sourced from reference TRBV19 and TRBJ1-5, is DGGITQSPKYLFRKEGQNVTLSCEQNLNHDAMYWYRQDPGQGLRLIYYSQIVNDFQKGDIAEGYSVSREKKESFPLTVTSAQKNPTAFYLCASSPLGNSNQPQHFGDGTRLSIL.

The chain joins TRBV28 to TRBJ2-5; the D gene is possibly TRBD2 (5 bases). V lost 3 bases and J lost 2, with 13 bases in between. The CDR3 has 15 amino acids. The germline V gene has CDR1 MDHEN and CDR2 SYDVKM. CDR3 sequence reads: CASSLYWTGQETQYF. For the CDR3, the DNA is TGTGCCAGCAGTTTGTATTGGACTGGACAAGAGACCCAGTACTTC.

This clone was picked up one time. The rearrangement joins TRBV28 to TRBJ2-7, with TRBD1 identical over 8 bases. The germline V gene encodes CDR1 MDHEN and CDR2 SYDVKM. The CDR3 has 15 amino acids. V was pared by 3 bases and J by 0 bases, with 4 bases of the junction left unmatched. CDR3: CASSFQGAGSYEQYF. As DNA, the CDR3 is TGTGCCAGCAGTTTCCAGGGGGCGGGCTCCTACGAGCAGTACTTC. The variable domain in full, with the rest retrieved from reference TRBV28 and TRBJ2-7, is DVKVTQSSRYLVKRTGEKVFLECVQDMDHENMFWYRQDPGLGLRLIYFSYDVKMKEKGDIPEGYSVSREKKERFSLILESASTNQTSMYLCASSFQGAGSYEQYFGPGTRLTVT.

This chain joins TRBV9 and TRBJ1-3; no reliable D call. Trimming stripped 0 bases from V and 0 bases from J, with 7 bases between. The CDR3 runs to 15 residues. The germline gives CDR1 SGDLS, CDR2 YYNGEE. CDR3 loop: CASSVESSSGNTIYF. CDR3 in DNA: TGTGCCAGCAGCGTAGAGTCCTCCTCTGGAAACACCATATATTTT.

This chain uses TRBV3-1 (or the pseudogene TRBV3-2) with TRBJ2-1; a weak D match, TRBD2 (6 bases). This CDR3 has 13 residues. Looked up from germline, CDR1 is LGHDT and CDR2 is YNNKEL (reference sequence). The ends were cut back, 0 bases at V and 9 bases at J, with 9 bases in the middle. CDR3 bases: TGTGCCAGCAGCCAAGATCCCGGGGGTGAGCAGTTCTTC. Its protein product is CASSQDPGGEQFF.

The CDR3 protein is CASSSTAVMGLDTQYF. Here the CDR3 DNA reads TGTGCCAGCAGTTCCACGGCGGTCATGGGGTTGGATACGCAGTATTTT. V is TRBV6-5 and J is TRBJ2-3; D not certain. Between the trimmed V and J ends, which lost 4 bases and 6 bases, there was a span of 20 bases. CDR1 and CDR2 from the germline V gene are MNHEY and SVGAGI. This CDR3 contains 16 residues.

This clone was counted a few times. The chain combines TRBV18 with TRBJ1-2; unclear D gene. The V end lost 1 base, the J end lost 6 bases, and 12 bases lay between the germline ends. CDR3 length equals 14 residues. Germline values: CDR1 KGHSH, CDR2 LQKENI. The CDR3 sequence is CASSPQGPQNGYTF. The CDR3 region has the DNA TGTGCCAGCTCACCACAAGGGCCCCAAAATGGCTACACCTTC.

As for this clone: Other DNA variants within this sample encode the same CDR3. The V and J genes are TRBV27 and TRBJ2-2; no clear D gene. Trimming pared 3 bases from V and 7 bases from J, leaving 3 bases between. Per the germline V gene, CDR1 is MNHEY and CDR2 is SMNVEV (reference sequence). The CDR3 is made up of 11 amino acids. CDR3 protein: CASSLSGELFF. In nucleotides, the CDR3 is TGTGCCAGCAGTTTGAGCGGGGAGCTGTTTTTT.

The chain is built from TRBV24-1 and TRBJ2-2; 15 nucleotides line up with TRBD2. The CDR3 has 17 amino acids. Trimming removed 4 bases from V and 4 bases from J; junction bases left unmatched: 3. CDR1 is KGHDR, CDR2 SFDVKD, per germline. CDR3 coding DNA: TGTGCCACCAGTGACCGGGGACTAGCGGGAGGCACCGGGGAGCTGTTTTTT. Translating gives CATSDRGLAGGTGELFF.

V and J are TRBV6-5 and TRBJ2-7, with 8 nucleotides matching TRBD1. The germline V gene encodes CDR1 MNHEY and CDR2 SVGAGI. The CDR3 contains 14 residues. With V trimmed by 6 bases and J by 6 bases, 10 bases remained unmatched. The CDR3: CASRPGQGSLEQYF. CDR3 bases: TGTGCCAGCAGGCCCGGACAGGGCTCCCTCGAGCAGTACTTC.

This chain connects TRBV4-2 to TRBJ2-7; 16 nucleotides match TRBD2. Germline values: CDR1 LGHNA, CDR2 YNFKEQ. CDR3 length: 19 amino acids. V was pared by 4 bases and J by 3 bases, with 12 bases of the junction left unmatched. The CDR3 DNA reads TGTGCCAGCAGCCTCGCGGATGGGACTAGCGGGAGGGGAAGCTACGAGCAGTACTTC. It codes for CASSLADGTSGRGSYEQYF.

The V gene is TRBV24-1, the J gene TRBJ2-1; D ambiguous. The CDR3 is made up of 11 amino acids. V was trimmed by 4 bases and J by 7 bases, leaving 4 bases between them. The germline V gene encodes CDR1 KGHDR and CDR2 SFDVKD. The DNA for the CDR3 is TGTGCCACCAGTGACTCTAATGAGCAGTTCTTC. Its translation: CATSDSNEQFF.

The chain joins TRBV9 to TRBJ2-5; 15 bases map to TRBD2. In germline, CDR1 is SGDLS, CDR2 YYNGEE. There are 18 residues in the CDR3. Trimming took 2 bases from V and 5 from J; bases not matched to a gene: 10. CDR3 DNA sequence: TGTGCCAGCAGCGTTGTGCCTGGGACTAGCGGGAGGCCTGAGACCCAGTACTTC. Protein product: CASSVVPGTSGRPETQYF.

V is TRBV5-1 and J is TRBJ1-1; tentatively, D is TRBD1 (5 bases). This CDR3 contains 14 residues. Germline values: CDR1 SGHRS, CDR2 YFSETQ. Trimming left V 4 bases short and J 5 bases short, with 15 bases between. CDR3 in DNA: TGCGCCAGCAGCCCTCTGGGGGGGAGTACTGAAGCTTTCTTT. Translating it yields CASSPLGGSTEAFF.

The rearrangement links TRBV6-4 to TRBJ1-3; a weak D match, TRBD1 (5 bases). This CDR3 has 16 residues. The ends were cut back, 11 bases at V and 5 bases at J, with 25 bases in the middle. Germline loops: CDR1 MRHNA, CDR2 SNTAGT. The CDR3 DNA reads TGTGCCCCGTCAACCCACCGACAGCGTCTAAGAAACACCATATATTTT. Its translation is CAPSTHRQRLRNTIYF.

This clone came up once. The CDR3 DNA reads TGCGCCAGCAGTTCGGGACAGGCTTACAATGAGCAGTTCTTC. Protein: CASSSGQAYNEQFF. The rearrangement uses TRBV5-1 and TRBJ2-1; TRBD1 matches 8 bases. CDR1 is SGHRS, CDR2 YFSETQ, per germline. The CDR3 totals 14 residues. Trimming removed 5 bases from V and 4 bases from J; junction bases left unmatched: 5. The full variable domain, in which reference TRBV5-1 and TRBJ2-1 provide the parts outside the CDR3, is KAGVTQTPRYLIKTRGQQVTLSCSPISGHRSVSWYQQTPGQGLQFLFEYFSETQRNKGNFPGRFSGRQFSNSRSEMNVSTLELGDSALYLCASSSGQAYNEQFFGPGTRLTVL.

This chain links TRBV28 with TRBJ1-1; perhaps TRBD1 as D (5 bases). Between the trimmed V and J ends, which lost 8 bases and 8 bases, there was a span of 18 bases. The CDR3 length is 13 residues. Germline V CDR1 and CDR2: MDHEN, SYDVKM. CDR3 sequence (DNA): TGTGCCAGCCTCGGGCCCCCCTGGGGGGAAGCTTTCTTT. It specifies CASLGPPWGEAFF.

This chain connects TRBV19 to TRBJ2-5, with 7 bases fitting TRBD1. Trimming removed 4 bases from V and 1 base from J; junction bases left unmatched: 3. CDR3 length equals 14 residues. From germline, CDR1 is LNHDA and CDR2 SQIVND (reference sequence). In nucleotides, the CDR3 is TGTGCCAGTAGTACAACAGGGGTCCAAGAGACCCAGTACTTC. Protein product: CASSTTGVQETQYF.

This clone has a handful of counts. This chain links TRBV27 with TRBJ2-7, with 7 bases lining up with TRBD2. This CDR3 has 12 amino acids. Per germline, CDR1 MNHEY and CDR2 SMNVEV (reference sequence). The V gene end was trimmed by 7 bases and the J gene end by 3 bases; junction bases not matched to a gene: 3. The CDR3 DNA follows: TGTGCCAGCATTGGGGGGGACTACGAGCAGTACTTC. It codes for CASIGGDYEQYF.